This T cell receptor (beta chain) was recovered during a study of cytomegalovirus exposure and HLA in healthy donors. Study findings and constraints: Rates of TCR association differed by HLA locus in a later analysis, with DRB1 highest and HLA-C lowest. Presence/absence analyses assumed roughly uniform sequencing depth across donors, which may not hold.

Per the germline V gene, CDR1 is MNHNY and CDR2 is SVGAGI (reference sequence). The CDR3 runs 12 residues. Trimming took 5 bases from V and 5 from J, leaving 9 bases between them. Regarding this clone: The antigen remains unidentified.

Primers for the PCR totalled 60 Vbeta and 13 Jbeta. Only in-frame clones appear in the TCRdb table, and some are missing; sequencing was by immunoSEQ multiplex PCR. The sample gives about 120,000 clones, more than 65% of which show up once; approximately 5.5% is in the top ten. The study sampled nominally healthy donors, though unrecorded immune exposures were likely. The sample was PBMCs. This clonotype originated in a man younger than 35 in good health and CMV-seropositive. J is TRBJ1-1 and V is TRBV6-6; D is ambiguous. CDR3 amino acids: CASSAGWTEAFF. For the CDR3, the DNA is TGTGCCAGCAGTGCCGGTTGGACTGAAGCTTTCTTT.